The source of this T cell receptor (beta chain) is a study of cytomegalovirus exposure and HLA in healthy donors. On the study more broadly: Unique TCRs from HLA-typed donors, roughly 89 million of them, were held in an early data release.

J gave up 5 bases and V 3 bases, and 8 bases lay outside the gene matches. The germline V gene encodes CDR1 MDHEN and CDR2 SYDVKM. This CDR3 has 16 residues. As for this clone: Antigen: not known.

Researchers ran the PCR with 60 Vbeta and 13 Jbeta primers. In the study's own analysis: Later reanalysis found around 80 million unique TCR beta chains, around 9.9 million of them shared. Assay: immunoSEQ multiplex PCR; the TCRdb copy retains only in-frame clones and omits some. V and J calls and clone size are copied from that table; D and trimming were computed from the DNA. The table has about 190,000 clones, approximately 84% seen once. General observations from the study: In an earlier analysis, about 87% or about 30%: the productive usage of most TCR beta V segments. In a later analysis, at a false discovery rate of 0.05, 17,000 or so TCR beta sequences were associated with HLA alleles.

The receptor was isolated from a woman between 50 and 59 years old in good health and CMV-seropositive. The material sequenced was PBMCs. This chain joins TRBV28 and TRBJ1-2; 11 bases agree with TRBD1. The CDR3, as DNA: TGTGCCAGCAGTTTGGTCTCGGGGACAGGGGGGTATGGCTACACCTTC. Translating gives CASSLVSGTGGYGYTF.